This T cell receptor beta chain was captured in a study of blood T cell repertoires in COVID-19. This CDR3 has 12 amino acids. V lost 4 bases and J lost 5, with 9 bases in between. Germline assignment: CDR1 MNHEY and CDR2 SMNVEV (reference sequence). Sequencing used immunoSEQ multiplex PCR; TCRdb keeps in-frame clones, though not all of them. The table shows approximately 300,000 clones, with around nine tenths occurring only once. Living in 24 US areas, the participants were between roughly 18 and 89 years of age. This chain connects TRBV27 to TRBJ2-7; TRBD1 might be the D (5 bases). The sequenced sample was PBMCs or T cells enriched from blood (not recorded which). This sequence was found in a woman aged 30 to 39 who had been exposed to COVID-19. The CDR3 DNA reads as TGTGCCAGCAGTTCAGGGAACGACGAGCAGTACTTC. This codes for CASSSGNDEQYF.